Here is one T cell receptor beta chain with its context. This sample was taken from a study of shared clonotypes between healthy human individuals. The CDR3 runs 13 residues. Trimming cost V 2 bases and J 7 bases, with 9 bases left between them. Germline V gene sequence: CDR1 SGHTA, CDR2 FQGNSA. Generated by immunoSEQ multiplex PCR, the TCRdb table keeps only in-frame clones and is missing some. In the table there are 2,500,000 or so clones, roughly 92% of which are singletons. The sample consisted of naive CD4+ T cells sorted from blood. Subset indicated: CD45RA+ positively selected. The sequence came from a man aged 18 to 30 in good health. The genes are TRBV7-2 and TRBJ1-5, with unresolved D. The CDR3 nucleotides are TGTGCCAGCAGCTTAAGGGCAGAACAGCCCCAGCATTTT. It yields the protein CASSLRAEQPQHF.